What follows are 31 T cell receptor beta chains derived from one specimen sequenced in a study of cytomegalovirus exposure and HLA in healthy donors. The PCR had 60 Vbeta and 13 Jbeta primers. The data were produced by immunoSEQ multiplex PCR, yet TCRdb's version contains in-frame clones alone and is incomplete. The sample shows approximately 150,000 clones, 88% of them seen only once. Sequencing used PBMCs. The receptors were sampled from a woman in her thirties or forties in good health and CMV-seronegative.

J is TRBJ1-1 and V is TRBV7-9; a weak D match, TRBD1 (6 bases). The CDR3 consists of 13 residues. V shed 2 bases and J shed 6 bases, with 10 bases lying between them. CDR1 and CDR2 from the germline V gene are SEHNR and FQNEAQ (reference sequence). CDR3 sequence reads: CASSLQGIPEAFF. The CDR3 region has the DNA TGTGCCAGCAGCTTACAGGGGATCCCTGAAGCTTTCTTT.

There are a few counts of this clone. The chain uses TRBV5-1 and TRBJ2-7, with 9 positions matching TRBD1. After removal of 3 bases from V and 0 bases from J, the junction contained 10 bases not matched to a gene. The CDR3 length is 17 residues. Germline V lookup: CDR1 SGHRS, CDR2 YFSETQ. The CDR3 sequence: CASSSYTGTGSSYEQYF. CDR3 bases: TGCGCCAGCAGCTCCTACACAGGGACAGGGAGCTCCTACGAGCAGTACTTC.

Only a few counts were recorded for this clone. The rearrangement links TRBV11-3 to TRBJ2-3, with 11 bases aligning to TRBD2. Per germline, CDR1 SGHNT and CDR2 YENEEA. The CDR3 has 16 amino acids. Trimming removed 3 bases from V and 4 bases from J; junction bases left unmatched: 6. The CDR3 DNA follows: TGTGCCAGCAGCTTCGTCGGACTAGCGGGTTCAGATACGCAGTATTTT. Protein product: CASSFVGLAGSDTQYF. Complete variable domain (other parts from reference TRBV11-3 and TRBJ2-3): EAGVVQSPRYKIIEKKQPVAFWCNPISGHNTLYWYLQNLGQGPELLIRYENEEAVDDSQLPKDRFSAERLKGVDSTLKIQPAELGDSAVYLCASSFVGLAGSDTQYFGPGTRLTVL.

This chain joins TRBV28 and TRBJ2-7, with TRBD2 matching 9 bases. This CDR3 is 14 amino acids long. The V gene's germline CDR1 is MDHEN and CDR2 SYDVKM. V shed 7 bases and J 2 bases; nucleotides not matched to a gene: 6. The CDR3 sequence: CASKPSGTTYEQYF. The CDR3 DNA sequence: TGTGCCAGCAAGCCTAGCGGGACAACCTACGAGCAGTACTTC.

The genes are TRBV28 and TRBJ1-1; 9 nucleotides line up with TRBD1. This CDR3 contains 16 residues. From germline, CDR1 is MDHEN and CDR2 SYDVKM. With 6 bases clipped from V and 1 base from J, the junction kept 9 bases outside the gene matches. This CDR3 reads CASSTGTGITNTEAFF. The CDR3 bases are TGTGCCAGCAGCACCGGGACAGGGATCACGAACACTGAAGCTTTCTTT.

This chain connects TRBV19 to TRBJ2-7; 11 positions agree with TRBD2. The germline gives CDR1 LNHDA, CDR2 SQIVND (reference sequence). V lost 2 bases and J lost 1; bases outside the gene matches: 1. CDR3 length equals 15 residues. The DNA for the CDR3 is TGTGCCAGTAGTATAATAGCGGGAGGGTCCTACGAGCAGTACTTC. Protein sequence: CASSIIAGGSYEQYF.

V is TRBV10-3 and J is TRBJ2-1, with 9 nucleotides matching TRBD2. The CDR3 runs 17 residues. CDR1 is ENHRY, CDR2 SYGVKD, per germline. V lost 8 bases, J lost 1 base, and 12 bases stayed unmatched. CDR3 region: CAIAAGGPFKSYNEQFF. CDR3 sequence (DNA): TGTGCCATCGCGGCGGGAGGGCCTTTCAAGTCCTACAATGAGCAGTTCTTC.

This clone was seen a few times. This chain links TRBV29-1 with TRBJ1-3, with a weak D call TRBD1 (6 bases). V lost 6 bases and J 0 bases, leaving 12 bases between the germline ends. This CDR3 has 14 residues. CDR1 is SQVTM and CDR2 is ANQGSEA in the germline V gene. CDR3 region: CSVETGTSGNTIYF. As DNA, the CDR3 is TGCAGCGTCGAAACAGGGACCTCTGGAAACACCATATATTTT.

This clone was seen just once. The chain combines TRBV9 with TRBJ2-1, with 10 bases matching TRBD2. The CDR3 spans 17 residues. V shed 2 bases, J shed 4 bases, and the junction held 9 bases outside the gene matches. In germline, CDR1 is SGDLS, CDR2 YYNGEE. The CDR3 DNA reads TGTGCCAGCAGCGTTCACCCCCTAGCGGGAGTATACAATGAGCAGTTCTTC. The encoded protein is CASSVHPLAGVYNEQFF.

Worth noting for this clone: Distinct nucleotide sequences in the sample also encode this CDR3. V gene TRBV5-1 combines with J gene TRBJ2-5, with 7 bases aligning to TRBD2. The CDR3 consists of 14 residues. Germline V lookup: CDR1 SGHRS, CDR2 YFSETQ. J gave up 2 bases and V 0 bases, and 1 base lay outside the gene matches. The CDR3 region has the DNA TGCGCCAGCAGCTTGGCCGGGGGGCAAGAGACCCAGTACTTC. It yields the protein CASSLAGGQETQYF.

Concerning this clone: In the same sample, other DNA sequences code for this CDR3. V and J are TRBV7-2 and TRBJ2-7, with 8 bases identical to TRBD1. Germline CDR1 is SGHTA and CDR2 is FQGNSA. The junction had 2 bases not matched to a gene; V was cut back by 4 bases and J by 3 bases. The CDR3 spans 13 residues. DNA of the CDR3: TGTGCCAGCAGCTCCGGGACAGGCTACGAGCAGTACTTC. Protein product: CASSSGTGYEQYF. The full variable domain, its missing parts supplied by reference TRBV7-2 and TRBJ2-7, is GAGVSQSPSNKVTEKGKDVELRCDPISGHTALYWYRQSLGQGLEFLIYFQGNSAPDKSGLPSDRFSAERTGGSVSTLTIQRTQQEDSAVYLCASSSGTGYEQYFGPGTRLTVT.

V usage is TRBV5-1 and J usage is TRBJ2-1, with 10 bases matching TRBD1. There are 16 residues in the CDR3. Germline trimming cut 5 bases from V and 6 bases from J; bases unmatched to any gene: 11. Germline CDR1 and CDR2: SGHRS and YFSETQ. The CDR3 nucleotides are TGCGCCAGCAGACTCCCGACAGGGGGCCGTGGCAATGAGCAGTTCTTC. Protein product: CASRLPTGGRGNEQFF.

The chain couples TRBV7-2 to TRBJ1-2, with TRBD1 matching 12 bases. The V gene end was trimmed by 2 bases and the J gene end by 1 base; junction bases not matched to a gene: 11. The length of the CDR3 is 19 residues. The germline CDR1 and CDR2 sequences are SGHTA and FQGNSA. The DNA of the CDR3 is TGTGCCAGCAGCTTATCGGGACAGGGGGCGGGGGTGGGTAACTATGGCTACACCTTC. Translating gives CASSLSGQGAGVGNYGYTF.

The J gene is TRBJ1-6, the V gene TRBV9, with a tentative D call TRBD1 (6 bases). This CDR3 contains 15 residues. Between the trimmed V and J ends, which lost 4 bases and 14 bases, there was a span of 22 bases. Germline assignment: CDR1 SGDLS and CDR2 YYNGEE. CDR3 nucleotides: TGTGCCAGCAGCACCTCCGGGACACCCAACGAGGCCCTCCACTTT. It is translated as CASSTSGTPNEALHF. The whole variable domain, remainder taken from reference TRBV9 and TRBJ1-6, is DSGVTQTPKHLITATGQRVTLRCSPRSGDLSVYWYQQSLDQGLQFLIQYYNGEERAKGNILERFSAQQFPDLHSELNLSSLELGDSALYFCASSTSGTPNEALHFGNGTRLTVT.

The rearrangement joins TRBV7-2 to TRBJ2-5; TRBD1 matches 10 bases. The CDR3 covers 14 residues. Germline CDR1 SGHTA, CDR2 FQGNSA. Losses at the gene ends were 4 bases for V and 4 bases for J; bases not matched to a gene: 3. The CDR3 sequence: CASSSGQGPETQYF. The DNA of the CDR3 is TGTGCCAGCAGCTCGGGACAGGGGCCAGAGACCCAGTACTTC.

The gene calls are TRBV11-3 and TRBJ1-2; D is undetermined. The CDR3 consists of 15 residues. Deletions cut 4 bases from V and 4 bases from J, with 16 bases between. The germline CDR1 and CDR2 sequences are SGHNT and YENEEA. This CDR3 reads CASSSILGVLYGYTF. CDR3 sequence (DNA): TGTGCCAGCAGCTCAATCTTGGGCGTTCTCTATGGCTACACCTTC.

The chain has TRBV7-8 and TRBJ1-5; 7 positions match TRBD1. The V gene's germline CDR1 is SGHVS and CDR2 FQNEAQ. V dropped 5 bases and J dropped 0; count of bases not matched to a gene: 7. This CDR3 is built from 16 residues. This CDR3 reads CASSDRQGISNQPQHF. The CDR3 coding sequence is TGTGCCAGCAGCGACCGACAGGGAATTAGCAATCAGCCCCAGCATTTT.

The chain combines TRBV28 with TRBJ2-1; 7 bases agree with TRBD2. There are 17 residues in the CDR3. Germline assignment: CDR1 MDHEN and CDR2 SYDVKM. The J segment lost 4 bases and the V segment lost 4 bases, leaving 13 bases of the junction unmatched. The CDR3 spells CASSSPMGGRAYNEQFF. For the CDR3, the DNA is TGTGCCAGCAGTTCCCCCATGGGCGGGAGAGCTTACAATGAGCAGTTCTTC.

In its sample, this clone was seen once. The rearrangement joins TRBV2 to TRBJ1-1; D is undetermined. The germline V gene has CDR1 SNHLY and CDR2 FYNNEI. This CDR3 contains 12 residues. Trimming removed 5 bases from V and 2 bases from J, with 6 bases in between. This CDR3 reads CASSTGNTEAFF. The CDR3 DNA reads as TGTGCCAGCAGTACGGGAAACACTGAAGCTTTCTTT.

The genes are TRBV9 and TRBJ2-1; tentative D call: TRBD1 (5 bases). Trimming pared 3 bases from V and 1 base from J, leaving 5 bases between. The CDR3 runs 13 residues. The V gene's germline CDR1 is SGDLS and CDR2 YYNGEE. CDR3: CASSAGSYNEQFF. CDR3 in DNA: TGTGCCAGCAGCGCAGGGTCCTACAATGAGCAGTTCTTC.

The DNA for the CDR3 is TGTGCCAGCAGCTTCTCTGGACAGGGGACCTACGAGCAGTACTTC. Translating gives CASSFSGQGTYEQYF. J is TRBJ2-7 and V is TRBV7-9; the match to TRBD1 covers 9 bases. Germline values: CDR1 SEHNR, CDR2 FQNEAQ (reference sequence). J was trimmed by 2 bases and V by 3 bases; bases with no gene match: 5. The CDR3 has 15 amino acids.

CDR3 sequence (DNA): TGTGCCAGCAGTTCGGGGGGTACAGCTGGGGCCAACGTCCTGACTTTC. This encodes CASSSGGTAGANVLTF. This chain links TRBV28 with TRBJ2-6, with TRBD2 identical over 7 bases. With V trimmed by 4 bases and J by 2 bases, 5 bases remained unmatched. This CDR3 is 16 amino acids long. The germline V gene has CDR1 MDHEN and CDR2 SYDVKM. The full variable domain, completed using reference TRBV28 and TRBJ2-6, is DVKVTQSSRYLVKRTGEKVFLECVQDMDHENMFWYRQDPGLGLRLIYFSYDVKMKEKGDIPEGYSVSREKKERFSLILESASTNQTSMYLCASSSGGTAGANVLTFGAGSRLTVL.

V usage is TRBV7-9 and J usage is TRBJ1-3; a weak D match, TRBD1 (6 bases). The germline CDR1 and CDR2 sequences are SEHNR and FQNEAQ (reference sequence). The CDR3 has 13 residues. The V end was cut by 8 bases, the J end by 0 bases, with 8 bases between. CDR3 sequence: CASGGSSGNTIYF. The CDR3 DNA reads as TGTGCCAGCGGGGGCAGCTCTGGAAACACCATATATTTT. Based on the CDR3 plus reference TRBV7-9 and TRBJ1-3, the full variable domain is DTGVSQNPRHKITKRGQNVTFRCDPISEHNRLYWYRQTLGQGPEFLTYFQNEAQLEKSRLLSDRFSAERPKGSFSTLEIQRTEQGDSAMYLCASGGSSGNTIYFGEGSWLTVV.

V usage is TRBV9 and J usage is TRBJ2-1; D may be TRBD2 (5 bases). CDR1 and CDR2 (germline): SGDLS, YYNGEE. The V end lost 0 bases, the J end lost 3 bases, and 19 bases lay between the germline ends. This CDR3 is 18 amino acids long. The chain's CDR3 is CASSVDDDWRAYYNEQFF. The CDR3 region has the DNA TGTGCCAGCAGCGTAGATGACGACTGGCGGGCGTACTACAATGAGCAGTTCTTC.

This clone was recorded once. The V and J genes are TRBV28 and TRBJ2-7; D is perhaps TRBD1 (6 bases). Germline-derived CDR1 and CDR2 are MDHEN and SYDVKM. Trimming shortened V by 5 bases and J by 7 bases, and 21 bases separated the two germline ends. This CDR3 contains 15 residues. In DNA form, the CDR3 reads TGTGCCAGCAGTAAATCCGGGACACCCTTCGGGGAGCAGTACTTC. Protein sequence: CASSKSGTPFGEQYF.

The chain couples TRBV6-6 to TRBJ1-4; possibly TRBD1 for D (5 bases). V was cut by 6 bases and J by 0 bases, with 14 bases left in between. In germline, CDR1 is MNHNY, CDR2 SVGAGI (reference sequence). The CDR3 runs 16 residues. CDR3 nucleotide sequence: TGTGCCAGCAGGGCAGGGATAGGTGCAACTAATGAAAAACTGTTTTTT. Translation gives CASRAGIGATNEKLFF.

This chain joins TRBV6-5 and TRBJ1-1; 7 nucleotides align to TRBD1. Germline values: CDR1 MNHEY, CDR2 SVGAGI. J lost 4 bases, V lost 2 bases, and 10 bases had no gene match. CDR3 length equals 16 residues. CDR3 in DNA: TGTGCCAGCAGTTACACCGTAGGGGGCGAGGGCACTGAAGCTTTCTTT. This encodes CASSYTVGGEGTEAFF.

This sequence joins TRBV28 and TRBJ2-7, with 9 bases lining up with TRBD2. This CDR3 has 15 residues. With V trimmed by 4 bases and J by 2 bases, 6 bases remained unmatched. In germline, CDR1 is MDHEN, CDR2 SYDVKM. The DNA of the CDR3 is TGTGCCAGCAGTTCAGCTAGCGGGGTCGCCTACGAGCAGTACTTC. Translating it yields CASSSASGVAYEQYF.

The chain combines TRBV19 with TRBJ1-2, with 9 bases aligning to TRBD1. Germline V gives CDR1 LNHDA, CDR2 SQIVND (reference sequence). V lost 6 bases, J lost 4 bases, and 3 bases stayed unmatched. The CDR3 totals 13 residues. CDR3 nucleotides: TGTGCCAGTAGGGGACAGGGCTTCTATGGCTACACCTTC. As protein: CASRGQGFYGYTF.

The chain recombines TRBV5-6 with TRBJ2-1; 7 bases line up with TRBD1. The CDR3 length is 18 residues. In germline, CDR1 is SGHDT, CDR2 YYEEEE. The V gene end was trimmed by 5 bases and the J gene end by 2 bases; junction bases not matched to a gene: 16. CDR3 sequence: CASSSIYFTGTAYNEQFF. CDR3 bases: TGTGCCAGCAGTTCTATTTACTTTACCGGGACAGCCTACAATGAGCAGTTCTTC.

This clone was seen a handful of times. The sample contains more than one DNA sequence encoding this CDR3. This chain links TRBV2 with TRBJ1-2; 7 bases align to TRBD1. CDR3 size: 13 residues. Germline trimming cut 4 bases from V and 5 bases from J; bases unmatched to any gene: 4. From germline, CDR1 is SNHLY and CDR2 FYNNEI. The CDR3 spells CASSGQGEYGYTF. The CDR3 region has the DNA TGTGCCAGCAGTGGACAGGGCGAGTATGGCTACACCTTC.